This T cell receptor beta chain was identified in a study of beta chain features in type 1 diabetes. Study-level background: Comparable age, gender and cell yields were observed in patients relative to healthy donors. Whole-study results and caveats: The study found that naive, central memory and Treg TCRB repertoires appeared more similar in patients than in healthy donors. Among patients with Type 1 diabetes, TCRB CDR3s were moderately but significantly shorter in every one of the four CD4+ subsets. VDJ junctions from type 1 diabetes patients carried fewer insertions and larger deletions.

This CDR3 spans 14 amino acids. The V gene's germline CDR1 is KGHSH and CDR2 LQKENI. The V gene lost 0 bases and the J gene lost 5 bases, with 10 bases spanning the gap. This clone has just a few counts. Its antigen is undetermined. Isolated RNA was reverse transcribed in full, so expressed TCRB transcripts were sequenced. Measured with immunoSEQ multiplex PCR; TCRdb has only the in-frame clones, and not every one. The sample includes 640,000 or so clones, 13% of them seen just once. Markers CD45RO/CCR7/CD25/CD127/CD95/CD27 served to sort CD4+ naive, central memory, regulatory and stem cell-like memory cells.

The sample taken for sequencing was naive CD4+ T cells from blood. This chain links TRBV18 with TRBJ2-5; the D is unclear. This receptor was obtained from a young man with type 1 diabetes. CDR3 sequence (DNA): TGTGCCAGCTCACCACCAATACCGGTTGAGACCCAGTACTTC. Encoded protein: CASSPPIPVETQYF.